The subject of this entry is one T cell receptor (beta chain). The antigen remains unidentified. Clones were sequenced by immunoSEQ multiplex PCR, and TCRdb holds only the in-frame ones, with some missing. The sample contains 120,000 to 150,000 clones, approximately 88% of which appear only once. CDR1 is SGHNT, CDR2 YYREEE, per germline (reference sequence). Losses at the gene ends were 4 bases for V and 10 bases for J; bases not matched to a gene: 15. The length of the CDR3 is 15 residues. This specimen belongs to a study of T cell responses to AZD1222 COVID-19 vaccine. Study-wide findings and caveats: Only after the peak T cell response were repertoires sampled.

The sequencing here drew on peripheral blood, taken on day 0 of AZD1222 vaccination. The chain joins TRBV5-4 to TRBJ1-2; TRBD1 agrees at 8 bases. This receptor was identified in an adult in good health. This CDR3 reads CASSPESGTGRVYTF. The DNA of the CDR3 is TGTGCCAGCAGCCCCGAATCCGGGACAGGAAGGGTCTACACCTTC.